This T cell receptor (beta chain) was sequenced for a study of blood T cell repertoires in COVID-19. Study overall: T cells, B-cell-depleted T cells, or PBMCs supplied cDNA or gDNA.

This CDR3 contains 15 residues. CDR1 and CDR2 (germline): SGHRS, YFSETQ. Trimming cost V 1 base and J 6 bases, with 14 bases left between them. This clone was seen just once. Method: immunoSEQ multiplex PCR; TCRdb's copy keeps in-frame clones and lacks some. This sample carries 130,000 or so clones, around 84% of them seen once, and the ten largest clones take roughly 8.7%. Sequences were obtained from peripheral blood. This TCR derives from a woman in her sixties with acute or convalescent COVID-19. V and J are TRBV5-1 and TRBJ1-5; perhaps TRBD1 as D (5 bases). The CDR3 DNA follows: TGCGCCAGCAGCTTGTCCGGGCAGGGCAGTCAGCCCCAGCATTTT. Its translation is CASSLSGQGSQPQHF.